One sample yielded the 20 T cell receptor beta chains listed below, sequenced in a study of blood T cell repertoires in COVID-19. The table came from immunoSEQ multiplex PCR; TCRdb's copy has only in-frame clones and leaves some out. The table lists roughly 230,000 clones, around 82% of them singletons. The sequencing sample was made of PBMCs or T cells enriched from blood (not recorded which). The receptors were sampled from a man aged 50 to 59 who had recovered from COVID-19.

This rearrangement joins TRBV14 to TRBJ1-2; D is possibly TRBD1 (6 bases). With 5 bases removed from V and 2 bases from J, the gap between germline ends came to 12 bases. This CDR3 spans 14 amino acids. The germline CDR1 and CDR2 sequences are SGHDN and FVKESK. The CDR3 DNA follows: TGTGCCAGCAGCAGAGACAGGAGAAACTATGGCTACACCTTC. Its translation is CASSRDRRNYGYTF.

This clone was observed once. The chain joins TRBV21-1 to TRBJ2-7; the listed D gene, TRBD2, was not tested against the DNA. TRBV21-1 is reported as a pseudogene. CDR3 length: 14 residues. Written as DNA, the CDR3 is TGTGCCAGCCCTGCGGGAGAAAGGCCCTACGAGCAGTACTTC. It translates to CASPAGERPYEQYF.

This chain joins TRBV5-1 and TRBJ1-2, with D unresolved. V gave up 2 bases and J gave up 3 bases, with 11 bases separating them. In germline, CDR1 is SGHRS, CDR2 YFSETQ. The CDR3 runs to 14 residues. CDR3 in DNA: TGCGCCAGCAGCTTTGAGCCCCAGGACTATGGCTACACCTTC. It codes for CASSFEPQDYGYTF.

This sequence joins TRBV7-2 and TRBJ2-4; D perhaps matches TRBD1 (6 bases). Germline CDR1 is SGHTA and CDR2 is FQGNSA. The CDR3 length is 16 residues. V lost 1 base and J lost 2, with 12 bases in between. CDR3 nucleotides: TGTGCCAGCAGCTTAGAGGGGGACATGACCAAAAACATTCAGTACTTC. Translated, it gives CASSLEGDMTKNIQYF. Full variable domain (remainder filled in from reference TRBV7-2 and TRBJ2-4): GAGVSQSPSNKVTEKGKDVELRCDPISGHTALYWYRQSLGQGLEFLIYFQGNSAPDKSGLPSDRFSAERTGGSVSTLTIQRTQQEDSAVYLCASSLEGDMTKNIQYFGAGTRLSVL.

This chain links TRBV7-2 with TRBJ2-7; 10 nucleotides line up with TRBD2. The CDR3 is made up of 15 amino acids. The J segment lost 2 bases and the V segment lost 4 bases, leaving 5 bases of the junction unmatched. Germline CDR1 reads SGHTA; CDR2 reads FQGNSA. CDR3 loop: CASSWSLAGTYEQYF. The CDR3 nucleotides are TGTGCCAGCAGCTGGTCACTAGCGGGAACCTACGAGCAGTACTTC.

This clone was seen just once. The CDR3 sequence is CASSAKADTGELFF. The CDR3 DNA is TGTGCCAGCAGCGCAAAGGCGGACACCGGGGAGCTGTTTTTT. This chain uses TRBV7-8 with TRBJ2-2; no clear D. Trimming took off 5 bases at V and 3 bases at J, with 10 bases between the two ends. Germline assignment: CDR1 SGHVS and CDR2 FQNEAQ. CDR3 length: 14 amino acids.

This clone has a single count. This rearrangement joins TRBV10-3 to TRBJ2-3, with D maybe TRBD2 (5 bases). Trimming removed 11 bases at V and 6 bases at J, with 21 bases between. CDR1 ENHRY and CDR2 SYGVKD come from the germline V gene. This CDR3 comprises 14 residues. The CDR3 DNA reads as TGTGCCGCTGGGCTCCCGGGGTCCGGGGATACGCAGTATTTT. Amino acids: CAAGLPGSGDTQYF.

In nucleotides, the CDR3 is TGTGCCACCAGACCCCCCGGAGGTGACACTGAAGCTTTCTTT. This encodes CATRPPGGDTEAFF. This chain uses TRBV24-1 with TRBJ1-1; D gene uncertain. Germline V CDR1 and CDR2: KGHDR, SFDVKD. This CDR3 has 14 residues. Between the trimmed V and J ends, which lost 7 bases and 3 bases, there was a span of 14 bases.

A few counts support this clone. CDR3 DNA sequence: TGTGCCAGCAGTTACATGGGCAGTTTGGGTACCTACGAGCAGTACTTC. It codes for CASSYMGSLGTYEQYF. V gene TRBV28 combines with J gene TRBJ2-7; unclear D gene. V gave up 4 bases and J gave up 2 bases, with 18 bases separating them. In germline, CDR1 is MDHEN, CDR2 SYDVKM. CDR3 size: 16 residues.

This sequence joins TRBV6-5 and TRBJ1-2, with D possibly TRBD1 on 5 matching bases. CDR3 length: 11 amino acids. Germline CDR1 is MNHEY and CDR2 is SVGAGI. The V end lost 6 bases, the J end lost 7 bases, and 9 bases lay between the germline ends. This chain's CDR3 is CASRGPAGYTF. CDR3 sequence (DNA): TGTGCCAGCAGGGGGCCGGCTGGCTACACCTTC.

The chain employs TRBV6-4 and TRBJ2-5; 7 bases are shared with TRBD1. Germline V gene sequence: CDR1 MRHNA, CDR2 SNTAGT. Trimming at V came to 3 bases and at J to 6 bases, leaving 7 bases not matched to a gene. The CDR3 extends over 14 amino acids. The CDR3 DNA is TGTGCCAGCAGTGAATCCCAGGGGGTTAAGACCCAGTACTTC. Amino acid sequence: CASSESQGVKTQYF.

The chain joins TRBV19 to TRBJ2-5, with TRBD2 matching 7 bases. Unmatched junction bases numbered 8, after V lost 6 bases and J lost 1 base. Germline loops: CDR1 LNHDA, CDR2 SQIVND (reference sequence). This CDR3 region has 15 residues. CDR3 sequence: CASRPTAGPQETQYF. CDR3 coding DNA: TGTGCCAGTAGACCCACAGCGGGACCCCAAGAGACCCAGTACTTC. Full variable domain (remainder filled in from reference TRBV19 and TRBJ2-5): DGGITQSPKYLFRKEGQNVTLSCEQNLNHDAMYWYRQDPGQGLRLIYYSQIVNDFQKGDIAEGYSVSREKKESFPLTVTSAQKNPTAFYLCASRPTAGPQETQYFGPGTRLLVL.

The chain carries TRBV5-1 and TRBJ2-7, with 7 bases identical to TRBD1. V was clipped by 4 bases and J by 7 bases; unmatched bases: 14. Germline V lookup: CDR1 SGHRS, CDR2 YFSETQ. The CDR3 totals 15 residues. The CDR3 nucleotides are TGCGCCAGCAGCGATTCCAACAGGGGATCGGGAGAGCAGTACTTC. The encoded protein is CASSDSNRGSGEQYF.

This clone has only one observation. The chain links TRBV10-1 to TRBJ2-1; 8 nucleotides agree with TRBD1. Per the germline V gene, CDR1 is WNHNN and CDR2 is SYGVQD (reference sequence). This CDR3 is built from 13 residues. Unmatched junction bases numbered 8, after V lost 6 bases and J lost 10 bases. For the CDR3, the DNA is TGCGCCAGCAGCCCCCCAGGGGGCAGGGAGCAGTTCTTC. This translates into CASSPPGGREQFF.

The chain employs TRBV5-1 and TRBJ1-4, with D possibly matching TRBD1 (5 bases). CDR1 and CDR2 from the germline V gene are SGHRS and YFSETQ. CDR3 length: 14 residues. Between the trimmed V and J ends, which lost 2 bases and 4 bases, there was a span of 9 bases. This CDR3 is CASSLRQLNEKLFF. CDR3 nucleotide sequence: TGCGCCAGCAGCTTAAGACAGCTTAATGAAAAACTGTTTTTT.

The rearrangement links TRBV6-1 to TRBJ1-6; 10 nucleotides agree with TRBD1. The CDR3 is made up of 16 amino acids. Germline V CDR1 and CDR2: MNHNS, SASEGT. V dropped 1 base and J dropped 10; count of bases not matched to a gene: 7. CDR3 nucleotides: TGTGCCAGCAGTGAAGTCGGGTGGGACAGGGGCTCACCCCTCCACTTT. Its protein product is CASSEVGWDRGSPLHF.

The J gene is TRBJ2-2, the V gene TRBV7-9; tentatively, D is TRBD2 (5 bases). Trimming cost V 1 base and J 6 bases, with 9 bases left between them. There are 14 residues in the CDR3. Germline V gene data show CDR1 as SEHNR and CDR2 as FQNEAQ (reference sequence). In nucleotides, the CDR3 is TGTGCCAGCAGCTTAGTGGTCGGGGCCGGGGAGCTGTTTTTT. This translates into CASSLVVGAGELFF.

In nucleotides, the CDR3 is TGTGCCAGCAGCTCCAACAGGTGGGCTTCCTACGAGCAGTACTTC. It is translated as CASSSNRWASYEQYF. This chain uses TRBV11-2 with TRBJ2-7, with TRBD1 as a possible D gene (5 bases). V lost 4 bases to trimming and J lost 1 base, with 14 bases between them. Germline values: CDR1 SGHAT, CDR2 FQNNGV. CDR3 length: 15 residues.

This sequence joins TRBV11-2 and TRBJ1-1, with D perhaps matching TRBD1 (6 bases). Germline V gene lookup returns CDR1 SGHAT and CDR2 FQNNGV. The CDR3 runs 16 residues. V shed 5 bases and J shed 5 bases, with 21 bases lying between them. The CDR3 coding sequence is TGTGCCAGCAGCAAAGACGGGTGGGGGCAGTATACTGAAGCTTTCTTT. It encodes CASSKDGWGQYTEAFF.

The V and J genes are TRBV20-1 and TRBJ1-4; D possibly corresponds to TRBD1 (6 bases). Trimming took 6 bases from V and 6 from J, leaving 8 bases between them. CDR3 length equals 11 residues. Per germline, CDR1 DFQATT and CDR2 SNEGSKA (reference sequence). CDR3 in amino acids: CSARTDEKLFF. In DNA, the CDR3 is TGCAGTGCAAGGACAGATGAAAAACTGTTTTTT.